The 17 T cell receptor beta chains below were found in one sample sequenced in a study of shared clonotypes between healthy human individuals. This table comes from immunoSEQ multiplex PCR, and its TCRdb copy is limited to in-frame clones, with some not included. The sample holds about 2 million clones; roughly 96% are singletons and the top ten take 0.1% to 0.15%. What was sequenced was naive CD4+ T cells sorted from blood. Stated subset: CD45RA+ positively selected. These receptor sequences come from a man between 18 and 35 years old in good health.

DNA for the CDR3: TGTGCCATCAGTGACGGACCAGTAGGAGCAGATACGCAGTATTTT. It is translated as CAISDGPVGADTQYF. This chain uses TRBV10-3 with TRBJ2-3; D uncertain. The germline V gene has CDR1 ENHRY and CDR2 SYGVKD. The CDR3 sequence is 15 residues long. The V end was cut by 3 bases, the J end by 4 bases, with 14 bases between.

V gene TRBV6-1 combines with J gene TRBJ2-1; D call uncertain. Germline V lookup: CDR1 MNHNS, CDR2 SASEGT. Trimming left V 3 bases short and J 2 bases short, with 8 bases between. The CDR3 contains 14 residues. The CDR3 sequence: CASSETPTYNEQFF. CDR3 coding DNA: TGTGCCAGCAGTGAGACACCAACCTACAATGAGCAGTTCTTC.

The gene calls are TRBV10-3 and TRBJ1-2, with D maybe TRBD1 (6 bases). V shed 0 bases and J shed 0 bases, with 17 bases lying between them. Germline V CDR1 and CDR2: ENHRY, SYGVKD. The CDR3 extends over 18 amino acids. The CDR3 reads CAISESVGRQESNYGYTF. The DNA for the CDR3 is TGTGCCATCAGTGAGTCCGTAGGGAGACAGGAGTCTAACTATGGCTACACCTTC.

The chain carries TRBV10-3 and TRBJ1-1; D is perhaps TRBD1 (6 bases). This CDR3 contains 14 residues. V shed 2 bases and J shed 1 base, with 8 bases lying between them. The germline V gene has CDR1 ENHRY and CDR2 SYGVKD. The DNA for the CDR3 is TGTGCCATCAGTGAGCTCAGGGGGAACACTGAAGCTTTCTTT. Translation: CAISELRGNTEAFF.

This clone was counted once. The rearrangement uses TRBV5-4 and TRBJ1-2, with 11 bases matching TRBD1. This CDR3 is built from 14 residues. Germline CDR1 and CDR2: SGHNT and YYREEE (reference sequence). Losses at the gene ends were 4 bases for V and 7 bases for J; bases not matched to a gene: 6. CDR3 residues: CASSPGQGAFGYTF. The CDR3 DNA follows: TGTGCCAGCAGCCCAGGACAGGGGGCCTTTGGCTACACCTTC. Full variable domain (outside the CDR3, taken from reference TRBV5-4 and TRBJ1-2): ETGVTQSPTHLIKTRGQQVTLRCSSQSGHNTVSWYQQALGQGPQFIFQYYREEENGRGNFPPRFSGLQFPNYSSELNVNALELDDSALYLCASSPGQGAFGYTFGSGTRLTVV.

The table lists this clone with a count of one. This sequence joins TRBV27 and TRBJ2-5; 11 nucleotides match TRBD1. J lost 5 bases, V lost 4 bases, and 12 bases had no gene match. The CDR3 is made up of 17 amino acids. Germline loops: CDR1 MNHEY, CDR2 SMNVEV (reference sequence). In DNA form, the CDR3 reads TGTGCCAGCAGTTCCTCCCAAGGACAGGGGGCTCGGGAGACCCAGTACTTC. This sequence encodes CASSSSQGQGARETQYF.

The chain combines TRBV30 with TRBJ2-6; D gene ambiguous. Germline V CDR1 and CDR2: GTSNPN, SVGIG (reference sequence). The CDR3 has 14 amino acids. V was shortened by 3 bases and J by 0 bases, with 6 bases between the two germline ends. The chain's CDR3 is CAWSRNSGANVLTF. DNA of the CDR3: TGTGCCTGGAGCCGAAACTCTGGGGCCAACGTCCTGACTTTC.

This clone was seen only once. Other DNA sequences in this specimen translate into the identical CDR3. This sequence joins TRBV9 and TRBJ2-7, with D perhaps matching TRBD2 (6 bases). Germline values: CDR1 SGDLS, CDR2 YYNGEE. Trimming stripped 0 bases from V and 2 bases from J, with 9 bases between. This CDR3 is 14 amino acids long. CDR3: CASSVGPGAYEQYF. DNA for the CDR3: TGTGCCAGCAGCGTAGGACCGGGGGCCTACGAGCAGTACTTC.

V and J are TRBV19 and TRBJ1-1, with D unresolved. This CDR3 comprises 18 residues. From germline, CDR1 is LNHDA and CDR2 SQIVND (reference sequence). V dropped 6 bases and J dropped 0 bases, with 23 bases sitting between them. The CDR3 DNA is TGTGCCAGTAGGCGCATTCAAGACCAGACCTGGTTGAACACTGAAGCTTTCTTT. This codes for CASRRIQDQTWLNTEAFF.

For this clone: The same CDR3 also results from other DNA sequences found in this sample. The J gene is TRBJ2-2, the V gene TRBV11-3; tentative D call: TRBD2 (5 bases). The CDR3 contains 13 residues. Germline lookup yields CDR1 SGHNT and CDR2 YENEEA. The germline V and J ends were trimmed by 5 bases and 5 bases, with 9 bases remaining between them. The CDR3 DNA follows: TGTGCCAGCAGCCCCGGCGGGACCGGGGAGCTGTTTTTT. It codes for CASSPGGTGELFF.

On this clone itself: Other DNA sequences in the same sample also yield this CDR3. The chain recombines TRBV4-1 with TRBJ1-2; TRBD1 is a possible D gene (5 bases). The CDR3 sequence is 13 residues long. Germline assignment: CDR1 MGHRA and CDR2 YSYEKL. Trimming removed 0 bases at V and 8 bases at J, with 10 bases between. The DNA of the CDR3 is TGCGCCAGCAGCCAAGATCGGGGGAACGGCTACACCTTC. Residues: CASSQDRGNGYTF.

Concerning this clone: A much larger clone is a single base away; this may be a read error. Other nucleotide sequences in the sample specify the same CDR3. The V gene is TRBV7-8, the J gene TRBJ2-7; D unclear. Between the trimmed V and J ends, which lost 3 bases and 0 bases, there was a span of 6 bases. Germline V gene lookup returns CDR1 SGHVS and CDR2 FQNEAQ. This CDR3 has 13 amino acids. The CDR3 sequence: CASSLTSSYEQYF. CDR3 in DNA: TGTGCCAGCAGCTTGACATCCTCCTACGAGCAGTACTTC.

The rearrangement links TRBV4-1 to TRBJ1-4; D is uncertain. The CDR3 consists of 15 residues. Trimming took off 3 bases at V and 2 bases at J, with 10 bases between the two ends. Looked up from germline, CDR1 is MGHRA and CDR2 is YSYEKL. The CDR3 region has the DNA TGCGCCAGCAGCCAGGCAGGCCAGACTAATGAAAAACTGTTTTTT. Encoded protein: CASSQAGQTNEKLFF.

Comment on this clone: It is unclear where the CDR3 begins or ends on the DNA, so no DNA is shown, and the CDR3 is as TCRdb lists it. The CDR3 protein is CASSSSDNLNQPQHF. The V and J genes are TRBV27 and TRBJ1-5; no DNA check was done on the table's D call, TRBD1. A total of 15 residues make up the CDR3, ends included. CDR1 is MNHEY and CDR2 is SMNVEV in the germline V gene (reference sequence).

The CDR3 loop reads CAISEGGEGAADTQYF. CDR3 DNA: TGTGCCATCAGTGAGGGTGGCGAGGGGGCGGCAGATACGCAGTATTTT. This rearrangement joins TRBV10-3 to TRBJ2-3, with 7 bases aligning to TRBD1. J was trimmed by 4 bases and V by 2 bases; bases with no gene match: 9. Germline-derived CDR1 and CDR2 are ENHRY and SYGVKD. The CDR3 consists of 16 residues.

The CDR3 DNA is TGTGCCATCGCCCAGGGCCAAGAGACCCAGTACTTC. Its protein product is CAIAQGQETQYF. The chain is built from TRBV10-3 and TRBJ2-5, with a possible D match to TRBD1 (5 bases). This CDR3 has 12 amino acids. V lost 8 bases and J 1 base, leaving 8 bases between the germline ends. Germline values: CDR1 ENHRY, CDR2 SYGVKD.

This chain links TRBV28 with TRBJ2-6; a weak D match, TRBD1 (5 bases). The CDR3 totals 15 residues. V was pared by 6 bases and J by 4 bases, with 13 bases between. CDR1 MDHEN and CDR2 SYDVKM come from the germline V gene. The CDR3 DNA follows: TGTGCCAGCAGGCCAGATGGGGCGGGGGCCAACGTCCTGACTTTC. It specifies CASRPDGAGANVLTF.